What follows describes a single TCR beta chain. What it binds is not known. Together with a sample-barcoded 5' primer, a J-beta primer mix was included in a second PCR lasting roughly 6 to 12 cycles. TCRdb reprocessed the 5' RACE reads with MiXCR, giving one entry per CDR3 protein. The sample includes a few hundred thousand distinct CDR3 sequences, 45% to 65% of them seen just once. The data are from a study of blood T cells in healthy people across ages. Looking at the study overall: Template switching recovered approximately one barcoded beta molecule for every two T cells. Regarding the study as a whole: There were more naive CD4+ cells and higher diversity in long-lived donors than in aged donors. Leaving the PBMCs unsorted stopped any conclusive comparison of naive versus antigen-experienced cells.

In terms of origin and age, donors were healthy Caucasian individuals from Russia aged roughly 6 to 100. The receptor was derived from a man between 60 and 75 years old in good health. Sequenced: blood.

Written as DNA, the CDR3 is TGCGCCAGCAGCCAAGGCCACGCGGCCTACGAGCAGTACTTC. Translation gives CASSQGHAAYEQYF. V gene TRBV4-1 combines with J gene TRBJ2-7, with unresolved D. The germline V and J ends were trimmed by 1 base and 2 bases, with 9 bases remaining between them. CDR3 length: 14 residues. From germline, CDR1 is MGHRA and CDR2 YSYEKL.